This T cell receptor beta chain was profiled in a study of shared clonotypes between healthy human individuals. Study-wide findings and caveats: Among donors, sharing of clonotypes was expected to be affected by sequencing depth. It was the few donors that limited the genetic and exposure-history diversity represented.

Per germline, CDR1 MDHEN and CDR2 SYDVKM. This CDR3 has 14 residues. After removal of 4 bases from V and 6 bases from J, the junction contained 8 bases not matched to a gene. The genomic DNA of each subset was split evenly across several immunoSEQ plates. Unsorted PBMC contributed approximately 300 ng DNA, about 30,000 T cell genomes, to each replicate PCR. TCRdb keeps only in-frame clones here, not all; method: immunoSEQ multiplex PCR. The table lists around 500,000 clones, approximately 80% of them singletons. This clone was observed a single time. As yet, its antigen is unknown. The chain couples TRBV28 to TRBJ1-1, with 7 positions matching TRBD1. The sample comprised PBMCs. This TCR came from a woman in her thirties or forties in good health. Some clones in this sample may be carry-over from other donors' samples. CDR3 nucleotides: TGTGCCAGCAGTTCAACAGGGGATTGGGCTGAAGCTTTCTTT. Its protein product is CASSSTGDWAEAFF. The full variable domain, in which reference TRBV28 and TRBJ1-1 provide the parts outside the CDR3, is DVKVTQSSRYLVKRTGEKVFLECVQDMDHENMFWYRQDPGLGLRLIYFSYDVKMKEKGDIPEGYSVSREKKERFSLILESASTNQTSMYLCASSSTGDWAEAFFGQGTRLTVV.